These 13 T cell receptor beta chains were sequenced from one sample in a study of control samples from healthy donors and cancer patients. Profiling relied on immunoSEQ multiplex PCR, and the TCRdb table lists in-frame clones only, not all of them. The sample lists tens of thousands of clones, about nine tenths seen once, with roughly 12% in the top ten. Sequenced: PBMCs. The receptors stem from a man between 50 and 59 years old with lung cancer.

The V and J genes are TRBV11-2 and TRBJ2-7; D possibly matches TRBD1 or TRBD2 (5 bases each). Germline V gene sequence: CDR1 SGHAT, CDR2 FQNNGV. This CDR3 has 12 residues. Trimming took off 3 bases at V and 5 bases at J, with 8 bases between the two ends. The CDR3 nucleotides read TGTGCCAGCAGCTTGGTGGGGGACGAGCAGTACTTC. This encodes CASSLVGDEQYF. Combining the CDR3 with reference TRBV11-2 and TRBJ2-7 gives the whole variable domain EAGVAQSPRYKIIEKRQSVAFWCNPISGHATLYWYQQILGQGPKLLIQFQNNGVVDDSQLPKDRFSAERLKGVDSTLKIQPAKLEDSAVYLCASSLVGDEQYFGPGTRLTVT.

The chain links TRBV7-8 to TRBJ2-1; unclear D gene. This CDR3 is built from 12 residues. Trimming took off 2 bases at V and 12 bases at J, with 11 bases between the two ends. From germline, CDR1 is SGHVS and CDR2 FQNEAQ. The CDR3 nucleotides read TGTGCCAGCAGCTTATACGCCTTCCTGCAGTTCTTC. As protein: CASSLYAFLQFF.

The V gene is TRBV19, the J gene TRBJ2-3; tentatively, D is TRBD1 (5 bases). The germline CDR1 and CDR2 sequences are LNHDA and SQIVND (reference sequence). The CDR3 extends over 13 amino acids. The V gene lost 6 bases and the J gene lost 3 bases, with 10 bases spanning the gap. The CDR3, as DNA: TGTGCCAGTAGAGGGGTTGCTACAGATACGCAGTATTTT. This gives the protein CASRGVATDTQYF.

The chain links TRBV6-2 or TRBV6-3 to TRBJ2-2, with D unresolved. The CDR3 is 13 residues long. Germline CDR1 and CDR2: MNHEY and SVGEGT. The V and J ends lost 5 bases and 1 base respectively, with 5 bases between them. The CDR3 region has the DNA TGTGCCAGCAGTATTATGAACACCGGGGAGCTGTTTTTT. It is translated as CASSIMNTGELFF.

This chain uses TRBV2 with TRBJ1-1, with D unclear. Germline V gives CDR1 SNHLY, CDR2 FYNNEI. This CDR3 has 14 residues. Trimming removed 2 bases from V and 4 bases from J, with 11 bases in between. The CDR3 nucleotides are TGTGCCAGCAGTGAAAATTGGGTTGGCACTGAAGCTTTCTTT. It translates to CASSENWVGTEAFF.

The CDR3 sequence is CASSFGDGMNTEAFF. The CDR3 bases are TGCGCCAGCAGCTTTGGAGATGGGATGAACACTGAAGCTTTCTTT. The chain has TRBV5-1 and TRBJ1-1; no firm D call. Germline CDR1 and CDR2: SGHRS and YFSETQ. V was cut by 2 bases and J by 0 bases, with 11 bases left in between. CDR3 length: 15 amino acids.

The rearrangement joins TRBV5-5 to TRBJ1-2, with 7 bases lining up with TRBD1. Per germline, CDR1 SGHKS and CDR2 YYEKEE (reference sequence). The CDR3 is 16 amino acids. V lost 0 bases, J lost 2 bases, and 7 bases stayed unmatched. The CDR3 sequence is CASSLAKTGANYGYTF. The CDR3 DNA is TGTGCCAGCAGCTTGGCAAAAACAGGGGCGAACTATGGCTACACCTTC.

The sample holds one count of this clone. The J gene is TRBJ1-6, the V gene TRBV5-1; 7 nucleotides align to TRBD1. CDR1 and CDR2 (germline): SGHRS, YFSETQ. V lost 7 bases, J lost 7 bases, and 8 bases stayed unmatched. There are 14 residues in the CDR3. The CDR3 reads CASAPGQPNSPLHF. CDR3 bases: TGCGCCAGCGCGCCGGGACAGCCAAATTCACCCCTCCACTTT.

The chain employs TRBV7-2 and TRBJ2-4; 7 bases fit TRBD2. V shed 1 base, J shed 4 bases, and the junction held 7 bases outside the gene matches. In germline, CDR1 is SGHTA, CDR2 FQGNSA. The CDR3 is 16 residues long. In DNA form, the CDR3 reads TGTGCCAGCAGCTTAGGATGGGGGAGGGCGAAAAACATTCAGTACTTC. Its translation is CASSLGWGRAKNIQYF.

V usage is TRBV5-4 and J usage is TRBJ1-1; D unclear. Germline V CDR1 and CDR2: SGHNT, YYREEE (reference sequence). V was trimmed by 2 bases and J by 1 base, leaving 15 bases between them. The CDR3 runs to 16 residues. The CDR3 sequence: CASSLGRPEGNTEAFF. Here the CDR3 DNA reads TGTGCCAGCAGCTTAGGACGACCCGAGGGGAACACTGAAGCTTTCTTT.

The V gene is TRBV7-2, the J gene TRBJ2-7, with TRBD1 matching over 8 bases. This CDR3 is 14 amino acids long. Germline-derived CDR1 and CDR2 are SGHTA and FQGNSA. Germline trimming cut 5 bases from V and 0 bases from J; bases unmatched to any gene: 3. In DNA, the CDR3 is TGTGCCAGCAGCCGGACAGGGAGCTCCTACGAGCAGTACTTC. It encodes CASSRTGSSYEQYF.

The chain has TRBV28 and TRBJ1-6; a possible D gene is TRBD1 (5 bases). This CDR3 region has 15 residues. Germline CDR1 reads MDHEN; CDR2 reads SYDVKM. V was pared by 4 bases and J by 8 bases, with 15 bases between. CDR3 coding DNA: TGTGCCAGCAGTTCTCCAGGGACGGGTTATTCACCCCTCCACTTT. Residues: CASSSPGTGYSPLHF.

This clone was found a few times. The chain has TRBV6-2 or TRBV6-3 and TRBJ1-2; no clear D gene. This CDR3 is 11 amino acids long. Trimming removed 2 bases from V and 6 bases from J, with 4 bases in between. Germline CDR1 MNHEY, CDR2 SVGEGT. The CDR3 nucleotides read TGTGCCAGCAGTTACCAGGATGGCTACACCTTC. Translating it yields CASSYQDGYTF.